This entry lists 22 T cell receptor beta chains sequenced from one sample in a study of patients and donors after allogeneic stem cell transplantation. TCRdb called the RT-PCR reads again in MiXCR, with one record for every CDR3 protein. Of fewer than 75,000 distinct CDR3 sequences in the sample, approximately 12% were seen once. The source material was blood, either unsorted or a sorted T cell fraction (not recorded which). The source of these receptors is a human donor who was either an allogeneic HSCT recipient or a stem cell or donor lymphocyte infusion donor (not recorded which). It is not recorded whose cells these are; they may come from a transplant donor.

The CDR3 is CASSLATGEYEQYF. The CDR3 DNA follows: TGCGCCAGCAGCTTGGCCACAGGGGAGTACGAGCAGTACTTC. This chain uses TRBV5-1 with TRBJ2-7; 7 bases are a match to TRBD1. V lost 0 bases, J lost 4 bases, and 4 bases stayed unmatched. Germline V gene data show CDR1 as SGHRS and CDR2 as YFSETQ. This CDR3 is 14 amino acids long. The variable domain in full, with the rest retrieved from reference TRBV5-1 and TRBJ2-7, is KAGVTQTPRYLIKTRGQQVTLSCSPISGHRSVSWYQQTPGQGLQFLFEYFSETQRNKGNFPGRFSGRQFSNSRSEMNVSTLELGDSALYLCASSLATGEYEQYFGPGTRLTVT.

This chain links TRBV5-1 with TRBJ2-7, with D possibly being TRBD1 or TRBD2 (5 bases each). The CDR3 covers 15 residues. Per the germline V gene, CDR1 is SGHRS and CDR2 is YFSETQ. Trimming removed 0 bases from V and 3 bases from J, with 13 bases in between. This CDR3 is CASSLGGAGDYEQYF. Written as DNA, the CDR3 is TGCGCCAGCAGCTTGGGTGGGGCCGGGGACTACGAGCAGTACTTC.

This clonotype counts as medium-sized. The chain recombines TRBV5-1 with TRBJ2-1, with 7 nucleotides matching TRBD1. Germline values: CDR1 SGHRS, CDR2 YFSETQ. With V trimmed by 0 bases and J by 5 bases, 5 bases remained unmatched. The CDR3 extends over 15 amino acids. The CDR3 region has the DNA TGCGCCAGCAGCTTGGAAGGGGGCGTCGACAATGAGCAGTTCTTC. Translated, it gives CASSLEGGVDNEQFF.

The V gene is TRBV5-8, the J gene TRBJ2-5; 8 nucleotides align to TRBD1. Germline V CDR1 and CDR2: SGHTS, YDEGEE. The V and J ends lost 0 bases and 3 bases, in that order; junction bases with no gene match: 1. The CDR3 is made up of 14 amino acids. The CDR3 nucleotides read TGTGCCAGCAGCTTGGACAGGGGGAAAGAGACCCAGTACTTC. Encoded protein: CASSLDRGKETQYF.

This clonotype was seen repeatedly, ten times or more. The chain employs TRBV12-3 or TRBV12-4 and TRBJ1-1, with D unresolved. This CDR3 is built from 13 residues. Trimming cost V 4 bases and J 4 bases, with 10 bases left between them. This CDR3 is CASSSREGTEAFF. CDR3 DNA sequence: TGTGCCAGCAGTTCGAGGGAAGGCACTGAAGCTTTCTTT.

This clonotype has a count of ten or more. V gene TRBV11-2 combines with J gene TRBJ1-1; D perhaps matches TRBD1 (6 bases). The germline V and J ends were trimmed by 8 bases and 3 bases, with 19 bases remaining between them. Germline CDR1 SGHAT, CDR2 FQNNGV. The CDR3 runs to 15 residues. DNA of the CDR3: TGTGCCAGCGAGAGGAGTAAGGGGGAGGACACTGAAGCTTTCTTT. Amino acids: CASERSKGEDTEAFF.

This clonotype was counted ten times or more. The gene calls are TRBV27 and TRBJ1-5; TRBD1 matches 7 bases. The CDR3 runs 14 residues. J was trimmed by 6 bases and V by 6 bases; bases with no gene match: 8. Germline V gene data show CDR1 as MNHEY and CDR2 as SMNVEV (reference sequence). CDR3 protein: CASRLYQGVQPQHF. CDR3 sequence (DNA): TGTGCCAGCAGACTGTACCAGGGGGTTCAGCCCCAGCATTTT.

This clonotype was detected ten times or more. The V gene is TRBV29-1, the J gene TRBJ2-7; TRBD2 agrees at 8 bases. The CDR3 runs 14 residues. Germline V gene lookup returns CDR1 SQVTM and CDR2 ANQGSEA. Germline trimming cut 6 bases from V and 2 bases from J; bases unmatched to any gene: 9. The CDR3 reads CSVGWLAGAYEQYF. As DNA, the CDR3 is TGCAGCGTGGGGTGGCTAGCGGGCGCCTACGAGCAGTACTTC.

This clonotype has just a few counts. The chain employs TRBV7-2 and TRBJ2-1; the match to TRBD2 covers 8 bases. Germline loops: CDR1 SGHTA, CDR2 FQGNSA. CDR3 length equals 16 residues. The V segment lost 0 bases and the J segment 1 base; nucleotides outside the gene matches: 2. The CDR3 sequence: CASSLASGGSYNEQFF. The CDR3 nucleotides read TGTGCCAGCAGCTTAGCATCGGGAGGGTCCTACAATGAGCAGTTCTTC. Supplemented by reference TRBV7-2 and TRBJ2-1, the full variable domain reads GAGVSQSPSNKVTEKGKDVELRCDPISGHTALYWYRQSLGQGLEFLIYFQGNSAPDKSGLPSDRFSAERTGGSVSTLTIQRTQQEDSAVYLCASSLASGGSYNEQFFGPGTRLTVL.

The gene calls are TRBV20-1 and TRBJ2-7; 13 positions match TRBD2. From germline, CDR1 is DFQATT and CDR2 SNEGSKA (reference sequence). The CDR3 runs 14 residues. The V segment lost 5 bases and the J segment 4 bases; nucleotides outside the gene matches: 5. The CDR3: CSAVGLAGVYEQYF. The CDR3 DNA is TGCAGTGCTGTTGGACTAGCGGGAGTTTACGAGCAGTACTTC.

The chain is built from TRBV6-2 or TRBV6-3 and TRBJ1-4; D gene unclear. This CDR3 contains 15 residues. V lost 4 bases and J lost 8, with 17 bases in between. Per the germline V gene, CDR1 is MNHEY and CDR2 is SVGEGT. CDR3 bases: TGTGCCAGCAGTTGGGGAAGAGGGCTCCCCGAAAAACTGTTTTTT. Residues: CASSWGRGLPEKLFF.

In this sample, this clonotype turned up a few times. The chain combines TRBV6-5 with TRBJ2-3, with 8 bases identical to TRBD2. The germline V gene encodes CDR1 MNHEY and CDR2 SVGAGI. With 6 bases clipped from V and 2 bases from J, the junction kept 13 bases outside the gene matches. CDR3 length: 17 amino acids. CDR3 nucleotide sequence: TGTGCCAGCAGGAACGGGAGGGCTCGAGCACCCACAGATACGCAGTATTTT. Amino acids: CASRNGRARAPTDTQYF.

This clonotype was counted a few times. This chain links TRBV20-1 with TRBJ2-3; the D gene is possibly TRBD1 (5 bases). V was pared by 4 bases and J by 3 bases, with 17 bases between. Germline CDR1 reads DFQATT; CDR2 reads SNEGSKA (reference sequence). The CDR3 loop spans 15 amino acids. CDR3 nucleotide sequence: TGCAGTGCTACTTGGGGCGATGGAATGACAGATACGCAGTATTTT. It yields the protein CSATWGDGMTDTQYF.

In this sample, this clonotype turned up a few times. The V gene is TRBV20-1, the J gene TRBJ2-7, with TRBD2 as a possible D gene (5 bases). CDR1 and CDR2 from the germline V gene are DFQATT and SNEGSKA (reference sequence). The CDR3 sequence is 12 residues long. The V gene lost 2 bases and the J gene lost 6 bases, with 11 bases spanning the gap. This CDR3 is CSARLGKGEQYF. In DNA form, the CDR3 reads TGCAGTGCTAGACTCGGGAAGGGCGAGCAGTACTTC.

This clonotype was seen more than once but under ten times. V is TRBV10-3 and J is TRBJ2-5; 7 bases align to TRBD2. After removal of 6 bases from V and 0 bases from J, the junction contained 4 bases not matched to a gene. Germline-derived CDR1 and CDR2 are ENHRY and SYGVKD. The CDR3 totals 14 residues. Here the CDR3 DNA reads TGTGCCATCAGGGCTAGCGGCGACCAAGAGACCCAGTACTTC. Translation: CAIRASGDQETQYF.

This chain connects TRBV5-6 to TRBJ1-1; weak D call: TRBD1 (6 bases). This CDR3 region has 20 residues. Germline values: CDR1 SGHDT, CDR2 YYEEEE. The V and J ends lost 1 base and 0 bases respectively, with 25 bases between them. The DNA of the CDR3 is TGTGCCAGCAGCTTGCGGGTTTGGGACACAACCACAATATTGAACACTGAAGCTTTCTTT. As protein: CASSLRVWDTTTILNTEAFF.

The V gene is TRBV10-3, the J gene TRBJ2-5; the D is unclear. The CDR3 loop spans 14 amino acids. With 3 bases removed from V and 2 bases from J, the gap between germline ends came to 10 bases. Germline V gives CDR1 ENHRY, CDR2 SYGVKD. The CDR3 loop is CAISELGSQETQYF. In nucleotides, the CDR3 is TGTGCCATCAGTGAATTAGGCAGTCAAGAGACCCAGTACTTC.

The chain is built from TRBV18 and TRBJ2-5, with TRBD2 as a possible D gene (6 bases). The CDR3 totals 13 residues. V lost 2 bases to trimming and J lost 10 bases, with 14 bases between them. The germline CDR1 and CDR2 sequences are KGHSH and LQKENI. This CDR3 reads CASSPATLGGQYF. CDR3 DNA sequence: TGTGCCAGCTCACCAGCGACCCTCGGGGGCCAGTACTTC.

This clonotype was seen ten or more times. The chain combines TRBV27 with TRBJ1-4; TRBD1 aligns across 8 bases. CDR3 length equals 16 residues. Germline assignment: CDR1 MNHEY and CDR2 SMNVEV (reference sequence). The trim removed 6 bases at V and 4 bases at J, leaving 10 bases unmatched. CDR3 amino acids: CASRGPGTGLNEKLFF. CDR3 coding DNA: TGTGCCAGCAGAGGTCCCGGGACAGGACTTAATGAAAAACTGTTTTTT.

This clonotype has at least ten counts. The rearrangement uses TRBV5-1 and TRBJ1-1; D may be TRBD1 (5 bases). The V end was cut by 0 bases, the J end by 0 bases, with 15 bases between. Germline CDR1 reads SGHRS; CDR2 reads YFSETQ. The CDR3 loop spans 17 amino acids. The chain's CDR3 is CASSLAHTGPMNTEAFF. The CDR3 DNA reads TGCGCCAGCAGCTTGGCCCATACGGGGCCTATGAACACTGAAGCTTTCTTT.

The V and J genes are TRBV11-1 and TRBJ2-5; weak D call: TRBD1 (5 bases). The V gene lost 1 base and the J gene lost 4 bases, with 10 bases spanning the gap. The CDR3 has 14 residues. CDR1 is SGHAT and CDR2 is FQDESV in the germline V gene (reference sequence). The chain's CDR3 is CASSLEGRPETQYF. CDR3 DNA sequence: TGTGCCAGCAGCTTAGAGGGGCGCCCAGAGACCCAGTACTTC.

This chain connects TRBV27 to TRBJ2-7, with D possibly TRBD1 on 5 matching bases. Germline V gene data show CDR1 as MNHEY and CDR2 as SMNVEV (reference sequence). V lost 5 bases, J lost 3 bases, and 14 bases lay in between. The CDR3 consists of 14 residues. The CDR3 here is CASSPDLGDYEQYF. The CDR3 DNA sequence: TGTGCCAGCAGTCCGGACCTAGGGGACTACGAGCAGTACTTC.